Shown below are 10 T cell receptor beta chains from a single sample sequenced in a study of T-cell memory formation after mild COVID-19. TCRdb called the 5' RACE reads again in MiXCR, with one record for every CDR3 protein. In the table there are about 38,000 distinct CDR3 sequences, approximately 10% of which are singletons. Sequencing input: PBMCs or a T cell subset sorted from them (not recorded which). The origin of the receptors is a man aged 18-30 years who had mild COVID-19 (a few samples of this study predate the infection). Cell type and time point are not known.

This clonotype occurred many times. The DNA of the CDR3 is TGTGCCAGCAGCTTGACAAACGGATTGGCTTTCTTT. This translates into CASSLTNGLAFF. The gene calls are TRBV5-6 and TRBJ1-1; unclear D gene. There are 12 residues in the CDR3. Germline CDR1 SGHDT, CDR2 YYEEEE. The V and J ends lost 1 base and 11 bases respectively, with 12 bases between them.

By share of the sample, this clonotype is medium-sized. This chain joins TRBV7-8 and TRBJ2-2; D is tentatively TRBD1 or TRBD2 (5 bases each). Trimming cost V 6 bases and J 0 bases, with 17 bases left between them. CDR3 size: 17 residues. Germline V lookup: CDR1 SGHVS, CDR2 FQNEAQ. The CDR3 DNA is TGTGCCAGCAGGTCCGTGATATGGGGGACGAACACCGGGGAGCTGTTTTTT. As protein: CASRSVIWGTNTGELFF.

This clonotype showed up many times. The rearrangement joins TRBV6-4 to TRBJ2-1; D is possibly TRBD1 (5 bases). V lost 2 bases and J lost 2, with 13 bases in between. Germline V gene data show CDR1 as MRHNA and CDR2 as SNTAGT. This CDR3 is built from 16 residues. The CDR3 protein is CASSDDDRAPYNEQFF. The CDR3 DNA follows: TGTGCCAGCAGTGACGACGACAGAGCTCCCTACAATGAGCAGTTCTTC.

This clonotype was detected ten times or more. CDR3 amino acids: CASSWNNEQFF. The CDR3 DNA follows: TGTGCCAGTAGTTGGAACAATGAGCAGTTCTTC. V usage is TRBV19 and J usage is TRBJ2-1; D gene unclear. Trimming pared 5 bases from V and 5 bases from J, leaving 4 bases between. The CDR3 covers 11 residues. Germline CDR1 reads LNHDA; CDR2 reads SQIVND (reference sequence).

This clonotype was seen ten or more times. The V and J genes are TRBV7-2 and TRBJ2-5; D is unresolved. The V gene lost 6 bases and the J gene lost 3 bases, with 8 bases spanning the gap. The CDR3 runs to 12 residues. Germline-derived CDR1 and CDR2 are SGHTA and FQGNSA. CDR3 amino acids: CASSPQKETQYF. The CDR3 coding sequence is TGTGCCAGCAGTCCCCAAAAAGAGACCCAGTACTTC.

The chain links TRBV2 to TRBJ2-6; TRBD1 agrees at 11 bases. V shed 3 bases, J shed 4 bases, and the junction held 8 bases outside the gene matches. CDR3 size: 18 residues. Germline V CDR1 and CDR2: SNHLY, FYNNEI. CDR3 DNA: TGTGCCAGCAGTGATATTGGACAGGGGGCAGCAGGGGCCAACGTCCTGACTTTC. Amino acid sequence: CASSDIGQGAAGANVLTF.

This clonotype was detected ten times or more. This chain connects TRBV18 to TRBJ2-7; D might be TRBD1 or TRBD2, each matching 5 bases. Germline-derived CDR1 and CDR2 are KGHSH and LQKENI. V lost 6 bases and J 4 bases, leaving 13 bases between the germline ends. The CDR3 is made up of 13 amino acids. CDR3 nucleotide sequence: TGTGCCAGCTCTACCGGGGCCGGATACGAGCAGTACTTC. Its protein product is CASSTGAGYEQYF.

This clonotype was counted ten times or more. The V and J genes are TRBV7-2 and TRBJ1-5; D not certain. Deletions cut 2 bases from V and 5 bases from J, with 10 bases between. The CDR3 totals 14 residues. Germline-derived CDR1 and CDR2 are SGHTA and FQGNSA. The CDR3 DNA reads TGTGCCAGCAGCTTATCTGGAGGTTATCAGCCCCAGCATTTT. Its protein product is CASSLSGGYQPQHF.

This clonotype was seen ten or more times. The V gene is TRBV2, the J gene TRBJ2-3; 9 bases match TRBD2. Trimming removed 3 bases from V and 2 bases from J; junction bases left unmatched: 9. This CDR3 contains 17 residues. CDR1 and CDR2 from the germline V gene are SNHLY and FYNNEI. The CDR3 protein is CASSETLTGLATDTQYF. The CDR3, as DNA: TGTGCCAGCAGTGAGACCTTGACGGGACTAGCCACAGATACGCAGTATTTT.

This clonotype has at least ten counts. This chain connects TRBV15 to TRBJ2-2; D gene uncertain. The CDR3 runs to 19 residues. The V end was cut by 0 bases, the J end by 2 bases, with 19 bases between. Germline V gene data show CDR1 as LNHNV and CDR2 as YYDKDF (reference sequence). CDR3 coding DNA: TGTGCCACCAGCAGAGAGGCTCTGCCGTACTTCGCTAACACCGGGGAGCTGTTTTTT. This translates into CATSREALPYFANTGELFF.